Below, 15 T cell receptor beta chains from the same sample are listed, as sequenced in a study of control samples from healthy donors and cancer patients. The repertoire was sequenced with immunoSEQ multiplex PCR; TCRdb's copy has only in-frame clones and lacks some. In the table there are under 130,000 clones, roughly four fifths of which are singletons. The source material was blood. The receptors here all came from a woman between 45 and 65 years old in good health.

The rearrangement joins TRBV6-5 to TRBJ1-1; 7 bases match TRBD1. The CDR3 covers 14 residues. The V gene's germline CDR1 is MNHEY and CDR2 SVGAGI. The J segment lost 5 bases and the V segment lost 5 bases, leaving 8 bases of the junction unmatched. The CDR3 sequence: CASSTAGGRTEAFF. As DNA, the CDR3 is TGTGCCAGCAGTACGGCAGGGGGGAGAACTGAAGCTTTCTTT.

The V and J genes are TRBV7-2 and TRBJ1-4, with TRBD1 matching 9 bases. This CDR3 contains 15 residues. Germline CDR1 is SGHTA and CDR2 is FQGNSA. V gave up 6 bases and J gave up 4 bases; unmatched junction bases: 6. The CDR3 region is CASSRGTGSNEKLFF. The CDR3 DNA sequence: TGTGCCAGCAGTCGGGGGACAGGGAGTAATGAAAAACTGTTTTTT. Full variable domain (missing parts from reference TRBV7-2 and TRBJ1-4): GAGVSQSPSNKVTEKGKDVELRCDPISGHTALYWYRQSLGQGLEFLIYFQGNSAPDKSGLPSDRFSAERTGGSVSTLTIQRTQQEDSAVYLCASSRGTGSNEKLFFGSGTQLSVL.

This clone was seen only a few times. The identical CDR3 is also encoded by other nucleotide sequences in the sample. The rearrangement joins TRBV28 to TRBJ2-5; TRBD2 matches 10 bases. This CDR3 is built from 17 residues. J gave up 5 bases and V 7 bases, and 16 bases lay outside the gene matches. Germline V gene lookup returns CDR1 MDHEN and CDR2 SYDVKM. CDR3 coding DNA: TGTGCCAGCAACCCCCCCGGAGCGGGAGGGCCTGGGGAGACCCAGTACTTC. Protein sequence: CASNPPGAGGPGETQYF. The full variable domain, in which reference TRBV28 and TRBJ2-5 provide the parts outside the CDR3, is DVKVTQSSRYLVKRTGEKVFLECVQDMDHENMFWYRQDPGLGLRLIYFSYDVKMKEKGDIPEGYSVSREKKERFSLILESASTNQTSMYLCASNPPGAGGPGETQYFGPGTRLLVL.

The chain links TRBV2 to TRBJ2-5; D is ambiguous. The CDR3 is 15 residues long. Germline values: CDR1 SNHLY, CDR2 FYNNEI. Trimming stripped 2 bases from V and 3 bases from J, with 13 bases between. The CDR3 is CASSEYGNGKETQYF. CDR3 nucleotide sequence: TGTGCCAGCAGTGAATATGGTAACGGTAAAGAGACCCAGTACTTC.

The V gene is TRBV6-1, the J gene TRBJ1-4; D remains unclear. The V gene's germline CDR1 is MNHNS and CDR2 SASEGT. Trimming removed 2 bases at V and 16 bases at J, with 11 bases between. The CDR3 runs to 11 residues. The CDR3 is CASSEFTRRFF. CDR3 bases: TGTGCCAGCAGTGAATTCACTAGACGGTTTTTT.

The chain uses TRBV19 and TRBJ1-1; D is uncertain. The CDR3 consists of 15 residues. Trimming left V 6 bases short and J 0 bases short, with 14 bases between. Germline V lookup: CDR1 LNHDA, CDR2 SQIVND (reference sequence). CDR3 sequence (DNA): TGTGCCAGTAGGGGAACCTACGGGCTGAACACTGAAGCTTTCTTT. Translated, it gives CASRGTYGLNTEAFF. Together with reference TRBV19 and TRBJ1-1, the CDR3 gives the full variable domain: DGGITQSPKYLFRKEGQNVTLSCEQNLNHDAMYWYRQDPGQGLRLIYYSQIVNDFQKGDIAEGYSVSREKKESFPLTVTSAQKNPTAFYLCASRGTYGLNTEAFFGQGTRLTVV.

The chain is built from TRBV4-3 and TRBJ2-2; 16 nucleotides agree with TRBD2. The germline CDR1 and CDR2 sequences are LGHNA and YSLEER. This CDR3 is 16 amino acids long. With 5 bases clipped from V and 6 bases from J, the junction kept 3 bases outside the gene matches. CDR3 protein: CASSKGTSGGAGELFF. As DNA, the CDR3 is TGCGCCAGCAGCAAAGGGACTAGCGGGGGGGCCGGGGAGCTGTTTTTT.

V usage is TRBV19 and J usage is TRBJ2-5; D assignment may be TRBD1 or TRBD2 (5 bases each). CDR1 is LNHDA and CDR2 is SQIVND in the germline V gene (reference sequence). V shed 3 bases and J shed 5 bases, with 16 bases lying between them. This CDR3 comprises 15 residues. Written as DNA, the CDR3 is TGTGCCAGTAGTATCGTGGCAGAGTGGGGGGAGACCCAGTACTTC. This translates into CASSIVAEWGETQYF.

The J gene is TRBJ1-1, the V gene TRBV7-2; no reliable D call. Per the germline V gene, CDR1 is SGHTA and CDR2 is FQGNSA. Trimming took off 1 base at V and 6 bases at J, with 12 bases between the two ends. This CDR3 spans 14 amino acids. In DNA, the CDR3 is TGTGCCAGCAGCTTAGGTGGGGTTAGCCCTGAAGCTTTCTTT. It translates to CASSLGGVSPEAFF.

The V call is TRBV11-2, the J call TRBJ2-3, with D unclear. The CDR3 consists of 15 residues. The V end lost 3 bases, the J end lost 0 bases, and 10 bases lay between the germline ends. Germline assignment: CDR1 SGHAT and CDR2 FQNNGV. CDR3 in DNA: TGTGCCAGCAGCTTGTCCGGAACTAGCACAGATACGCAGTATTTT. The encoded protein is CASSLSGTSTDTQYF.

In nucleotides, the CDR3 is TGTGCCAGCAGTCGCCAGGGGGAAGGCGGTGGCTACACCTTC. Its protein product is CASSRQGEGGGYTF. The rearrangement uses TRBV6-2 or TRBV6-3 and TRBJ1-2, with 7 bases fitting TRBD1. With 5 bases clipped from V and 7 bases from J, the junction kept 10 bases outside the gene matches. There are 14 residues in the CDR3. The V gene's germline CDR1 is MNHEY and CDR2 SVGEGT.

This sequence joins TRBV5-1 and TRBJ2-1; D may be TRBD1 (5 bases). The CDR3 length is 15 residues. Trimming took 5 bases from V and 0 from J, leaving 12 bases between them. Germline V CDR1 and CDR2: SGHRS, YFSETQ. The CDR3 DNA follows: TGCGCCAGCAGTGAGCAGGGTGGCTCCTACAATGAGCAGTTCTTC. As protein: CASSEQGGSYNEQFF.

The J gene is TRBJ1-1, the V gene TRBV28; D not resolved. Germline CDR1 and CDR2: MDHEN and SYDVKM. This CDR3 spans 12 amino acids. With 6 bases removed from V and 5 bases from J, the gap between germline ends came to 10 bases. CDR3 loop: CASRDVGTEAFF. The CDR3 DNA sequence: TGTGCCAGCAGGGATGTGGGGACTGAAGCTTTCTTT.

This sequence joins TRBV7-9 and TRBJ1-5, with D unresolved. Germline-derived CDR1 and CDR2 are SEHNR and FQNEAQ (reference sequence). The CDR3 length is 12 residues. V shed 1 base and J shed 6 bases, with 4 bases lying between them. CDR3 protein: CASSLDSQPQHF. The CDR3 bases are TGTGCCAGCAGCTTAGATAGTCAGCCCCAGCATTTT. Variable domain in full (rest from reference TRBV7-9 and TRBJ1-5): DTGVSQNPRHKITKRGQNVTFRCDPISEHNRLYWYRQTLGQGPEFLTYFQNEAQLEKSRLLSDRFSAERPKGSFSTLEIQRTEQGDSAMYLCASSLDSQPQHFGDGTRLSIL.

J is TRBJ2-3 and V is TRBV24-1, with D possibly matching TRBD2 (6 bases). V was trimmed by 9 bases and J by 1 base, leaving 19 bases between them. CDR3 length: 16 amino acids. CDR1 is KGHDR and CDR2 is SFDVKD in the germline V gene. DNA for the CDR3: TGTGCCACCGCCAAACACGGAGGGTTCGGCACAGATACGCAGTATTTT. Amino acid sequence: CATAKHGGFGTDTQYF.